Below, 21 T cell receptor beta chains from the same sample are listed, as sequenced in a study of cytomegalovirus exposure and HLA in healthy donors. This table comes from immunoSEQ multiplex PCR, and its TCRdb copy is limited to in-frame clones, with some not included. Counted here are tens of thousands of clones, 95% to 97% occurring once; the ten biggest clones make up under 1.5%. Source material: PBMCs. Every receptor here comes from a woman between 18 and 29 years old in good health and CMV-seronegative.

This rearrangement joins TRBV28 to TRBJ2-6, with 7 bases identical to TRBD1. This CDR3 region has 16 residues. The trim removed 2 bases at V and 2 bases at J, leaving 3 bases unmatched. CDR1 is MDHEN, CDR2 SYDVKM, per germline. The CDR3 DNA is TGTGCCAGCAGTTTACCCACAGGGGCTGGGGCCAACGTCCTGACTTTC. Amino acids: CASSLPTGAGANVLTF.

This chain joins TRBV5-1 and TRBJ2-1; 7 positions match TRBD2. The V and J ends lost 4 bases and 9 bases, in that order; junction bases with no gene match: 10. This CDR3 contains 14 residues. Germline loops: CDR1 SGHRS, CDR2 YFSETQ. CDR3 sequence reads: CASSPSGWEGEQFF. The CDR3 coding sequence is TGCGCCAGCAGCCCCTCCGGGTGGGAGGGTGAGCAGTTCTTC.

The chain recombines TRBV6-1 with TRBJ2-5; the D gene is possibly TRBD2 (7 bases). Germline V gene sequence: CDR1 MNHNS, CDR2 SASEGT. CDR3 length equals 16 residues. V lost 3 bases and J 2 bases, leaving 16 bases between the germline ends. CDR3 sequence: CASSECRGGAQETQYF. The CDR3 nucleotides read TGTGCCAGCAGTGAGTGTAGGGGGGGGGCACAAGAGACCCAGTACTTC.

CDR3 sequence reads: CASSQGAEKLFF. Written as DNA, the CDR3 is TGTGCCAGTAGCCAGGGGGCGGAAAAACTGTTTTTT. The chain joins TRBV19 to TRBJ1-4, with 8 bases fitting TRBD1. The V gene's germline CDR1 is LNHDA and CDR2 SQIVND (reference sequence). The CDR3 has 12 amino acids. The trim removed 6 bases at V and 8 bases at J, leaving 2 bases unmatched.

This chain uses TRBV29-1 with TRBJ2-7; D remains unclear. The CDR3 covers 11 residues. Per germline, CDR1 SQVTM and CDR2 ANQGSEA. V lost 2 bases and J lost 3, with 5 bases in between. CDR3 protein: CSVESSYEQYF. The CDR3 coding sequence is TGCAGCGTTGAATCCAGCTACGAGCAGTACTTC.

As regards this clone: The junction and the germline gene differ at one end; a read error may be behind it. The chain carries TRBV7-6 and TRBJ2-2; D is perhaps TRBD1 or TRBD2 (5 bases each). This CDR3 is built from 14 residues. Germline lookup yields CDR1 SGHVS and CDR2 FNYEAQ. The CDR3 region is CGSRGQGSTGELFF. The CDR3 DNA reads as TGTGGCAGCAGAGGGCAGGGTTCTACCGGGGAGCTGTTTTTT.

V is TRBV7-2 and J is TRBJ2-2, with a weak D call TRBD1 (5 bases). Germline CDR1 and CDR2: SGHTA and FQGNSA. V dropped 3 bases and J dropped 2 bases, with 7 bases sitting between them. This CDR3 has 14 residues. The DNA for the CDR3 is TGTGCCAGCAGCTTGGGGCTCAACACCGGGGAGCTGTTTTTT. Translated: CASSLGLNTGELFF.

The genes are TRBV21-1 and TRBJ2-5; no check of the table's D call, TRBD2, against the DNA was made. TRBV21-1 is annotated as a pseudogene. The CDR3 sequence is 17 residues long. CDR3 sequence: CASSKEGGEVYQETQYF. The CDR3 DNA follows: TGTGCCAGCAGCAAAGAAGGGGGGGAGGTCTACCAAGAGACCCAGTACTTC.

The rearrangement uses TRBV6-4 and TRBJ1-3, with unresolved D. The CDR3 runs 13 residues. Trimming removed 8 bases from V and 11 bases from J, with 19 bases in between. Germline-derived CDR1 and CDR2 are MRHNA and SNTAGT. CDR3 in DNA: TGTGCCAGCTACCAACCCGACGGGAGGTCCATATATTTT. Residues: CASYQPDGRSIYF.

The chain uses TRBV5-6 and TRBJ1-2; D might be TRBD1 (6 bases). The CDR3 sequence is 13 residues long. V lost 3 bases to trimming and J lost 7 bases, with 13 bases between them. Per the germline V gene, CDR1 is SGHDT and CDR2 is YYEEEE. DNA for the CDR3: TGTGCCAGCAGCTGGGAGAGGGGGGGTGGCTACACCTTC. The encoded protein is CASSWERGGGYTF.

V gene TRBV15 combines with J gene TRBJ2-2, with 10 bases identical to TRBD2. The germline CDR1 and CDR2 sequences are LNHNV and YYDKDF (reference sequence). The CDR3 is 18 residues long. Unmatched junction bases numbered 8, after V lost 1 base and J lost 3 bases. The CDR3 bases are TGTGCCACCAGCAGAGGCCTAGCGGGAGAGTTCGACACCGGGGAGCTGTTTTTT. Protein sequence: CATSRGLAGEFDTGELFF.

The rearrangement links TRBV28 to TRBJ1-3, with 7 positions matching TRBD1. Germline-derived CDR1 and CDR2 are MDHEN and SYDVKM. V shed 3 bases and J 6 bases; nucleotides not matched to a gene: 5. The CDR3 totals 14 residues. CDR3: CASSFLTGANTIYF. CDR3 bases: TGTGCCAGCAGTTTCCTCACAGGGGCAAACACCATATATTTT.

The rearrangement uses TRBV5-8 and TRBJ1-5, with D perhaps TRBD1 (5 bases). The CDR3 covers 14 residues. Per germline, CDR1 SGHTS and CDR2 YDEGEE. V lost 2 bases to trimming and J lost 4 bases, with 10 bases between them. CDR3 nucleotides: TGTGCCAGCAGCTTCGGGGGATGGAATCAGCCCCAGCATTTT. This sequence encodes CASSFGGWNQPQHF.

This clone appeared a single time. The J gene is TRBJ2-4, the V gene TRBV7-3; TRBD1 matches at 7 bases. Germline V gene data show CDR1 as SGHTA and CDR2 as FQGTGA. With V trimmed by 5 bases and J by 4 bases, 14 bases remained unmatched. CDR3 length equals 17 residues. In nucleotides, the CDR3 is TGTGCCAGCAGCCCCTTTCGCCGGGACAGAGGAAAAAACATTCAGTACTTC. It yields the protein CASSPFRRDRGKNIQYF.

This chain links TRBV6-5 with TRBJ1-4; TRBD1 agrees at 8 bases. Germline CDR1 MNHEY, CDR2 SVGAGI. This CDR3 has 15 residues. The V and J ends lost 8 bases and 1 base, in that order; junction bases with no gene match: 6. The CDR3: CASRRGRVTNEKLFF. The CDR3, as DNA: TGTGCCAGCCGCAGGGGGCGTGTAACTAATGAAAAACTGTTTTTT.

This clone was seen once. This chain links TRBV12-5 with TRBJ1-3; D is uncertain. V gave up 7 bases and J gave up 4 bases, with 11 bases separating them. The CDR3 consists of 13 residues. The germline gives CDR1 LGHNT, CDR2 FRNRAP. DNA of the CDR3: TGTGCTAGTGCCCGGAGTGGGGGAAACACCATATATTTT. Amino acid sequence: CASARSGGNTIYF.

V is TRBV19 and J is TRBJ2-5; possibly TRBD1 for D (5 bases). The germline V gene has CDR1 LNHDA and CDR2 SQIVND (reference sequence). This CDR3 spans 14 amino acids. Trimming left V 2 bases short and J 4 bases short, with 11 bases between. Here the CDR3 DNA reads TGTGCCAGTAGTATACCGACAGTCTCAGAGACCCAGTACTTC. As protein: CASSIPTVSETQYF. Looking up the rest from reference TRBV19 and TRBJ2-5 gives the full variable domain: DGGITQSPKYLFRKEGQNVTLSCEQNLNHDAMYWYRQDPGQGLRLIYYSQIVNDFQKGDIAEGYSVSREKKESFPLTVTSAQKNPTAFYLCASSIPTVSETQYFGPGTRLLVL.

With regard to this clone: A read error may produce the germline difference seen at one junction end. The genes are TRBV7-6 and TRBJ1-5, with unresolved D. Germline V CDR1 and CDR2: SGHVS, FNYEAQ. This CDR3 is built from 19 residues. The CDR3, as DNA: TGTGCCAGCAACTTATATATCGGAGCGGAGCCCGACGGAGCGGAGCCCCAGCATTTT. Its protein is CASNLYIGAEPDGAEPQHF.

The chain has TRBV19 and TRBJ1-5, with D possibly matching TRBD1 (5 bases). Per the germline V gene, CDR1 is LNHDA and CDR2 is SQIVND (reference sequence). This CDR3 region has 14 residues. V was trimmed by 10 bases and J by 4 bases, leaving 17 bases between them. CDR3 sequence reads: CATRGMGRNQPQHF. DNA of the CDR3: TGTGCCACCCGGGGGATGGGTCGGAATCAGCCCCAGCATTTT.

V and J are TRBV29-1 and TRBJ2-1, with 10 bases that match TRBD2. With 1 base clipped from V and 6 bases from J, the junction kept 6 bases outside the gene matches. Germline V gene data show CDR1 as SQVTM and CDR2 as ANQGSEA. CDR3 size: 15 residues. CDR3 nucleotides: TGCAGCGTTGAAGGTACGCCTAGCGGGAGCAATGAGCAGTTCTTC. Amino acids: CSVEGTPSGSNEQFF.

The V and J genes are TRBV2 and TRBJ2-7, with 9 bases fitting TRBD2. Germline trimming cut 6 bases from V and 6 bases from J; bases unmatched to any gene: 12. The CDR3 is 15 amino acids. Looked up from germline, CDR1 is SNHLY and CDR2 is FYNNEI. The CDR3 loop is CASRPNQSGRFEQYF. The DNA for the CDR3 is TGTGCCAGCAGACCGAACCAGAGCGGGAGGTTCGAGCAGTACTTC.